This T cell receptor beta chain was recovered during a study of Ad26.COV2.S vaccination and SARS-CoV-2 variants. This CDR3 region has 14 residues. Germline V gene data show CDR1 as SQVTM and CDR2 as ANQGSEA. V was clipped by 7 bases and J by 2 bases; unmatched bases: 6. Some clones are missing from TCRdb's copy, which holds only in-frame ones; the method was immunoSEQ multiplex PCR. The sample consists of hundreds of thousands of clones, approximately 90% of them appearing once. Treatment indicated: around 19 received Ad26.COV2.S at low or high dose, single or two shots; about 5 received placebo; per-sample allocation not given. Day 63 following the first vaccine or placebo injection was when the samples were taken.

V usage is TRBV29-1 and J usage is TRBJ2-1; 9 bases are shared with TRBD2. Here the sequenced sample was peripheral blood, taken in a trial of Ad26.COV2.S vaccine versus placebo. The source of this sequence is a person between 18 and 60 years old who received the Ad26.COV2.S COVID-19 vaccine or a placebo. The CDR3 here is CSGISGRTYNEQFF. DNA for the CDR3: TGCAGCGGGATTAGCGGGAGAACCTACAATGAGCAGTTCTTC.